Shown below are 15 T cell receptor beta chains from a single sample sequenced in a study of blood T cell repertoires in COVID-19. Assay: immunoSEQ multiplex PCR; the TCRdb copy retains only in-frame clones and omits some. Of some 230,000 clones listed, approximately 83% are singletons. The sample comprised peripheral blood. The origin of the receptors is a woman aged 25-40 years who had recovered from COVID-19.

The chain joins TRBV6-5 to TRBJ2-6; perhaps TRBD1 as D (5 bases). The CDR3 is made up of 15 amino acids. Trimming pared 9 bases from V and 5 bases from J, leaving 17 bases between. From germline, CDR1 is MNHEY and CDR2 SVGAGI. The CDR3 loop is CASKEGALRANVLTF. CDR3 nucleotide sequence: TGTGCCAGTAAGGAAGGGGCTCTAAGGGCCAACGTCCTGACTTTC.

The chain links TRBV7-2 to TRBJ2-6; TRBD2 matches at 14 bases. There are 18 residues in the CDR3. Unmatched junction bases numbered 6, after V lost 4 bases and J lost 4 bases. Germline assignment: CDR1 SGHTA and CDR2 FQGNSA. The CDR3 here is CASSYRTSGRLGANVLTF. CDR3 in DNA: TGTGCCAGCAGCTACAGGACTAGCGGGAGGCTAGGGGCCAACGTCCTGACTTTC.

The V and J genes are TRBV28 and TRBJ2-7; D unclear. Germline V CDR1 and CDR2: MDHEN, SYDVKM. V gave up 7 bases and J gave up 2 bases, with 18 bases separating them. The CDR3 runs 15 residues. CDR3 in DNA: TGTGCCAGCACCCACCTGTGGAGAGGAACCTACGAGCAGTACTTC. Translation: CASTHLWRGTYEQYF.

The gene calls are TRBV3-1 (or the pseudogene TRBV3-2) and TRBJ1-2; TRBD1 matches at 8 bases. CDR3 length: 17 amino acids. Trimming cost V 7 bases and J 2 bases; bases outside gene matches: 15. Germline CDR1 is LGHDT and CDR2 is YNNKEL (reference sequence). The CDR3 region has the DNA TGTGCCAGCACGGGAATTTCGACAGGGGCCGGGAACTATGGCTACACCTTC. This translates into CASTGISTGAGNYGYTF.

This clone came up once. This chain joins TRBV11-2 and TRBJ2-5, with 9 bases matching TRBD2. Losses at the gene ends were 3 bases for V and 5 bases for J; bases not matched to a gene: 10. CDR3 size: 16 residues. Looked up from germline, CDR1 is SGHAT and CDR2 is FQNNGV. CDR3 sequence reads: CASSFLLAGTSETQYF. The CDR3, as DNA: TGTGCCAGCAGCTTTTTGCTAGCGGGGACTTCGGAGACCCAGTACTTC.

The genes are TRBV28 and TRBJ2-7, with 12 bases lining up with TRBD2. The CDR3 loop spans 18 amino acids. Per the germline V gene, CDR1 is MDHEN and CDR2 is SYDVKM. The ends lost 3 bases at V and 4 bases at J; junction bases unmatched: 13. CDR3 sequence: CASSFTSGRSPSWYEQYF. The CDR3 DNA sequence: TGTGCCAGCAGTTTTACTAGCGGGAGGTCCCCTAGTTGGTACGAGCAGTACTTC. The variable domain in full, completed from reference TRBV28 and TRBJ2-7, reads DVKVTQSSRYLVKRTGEKVFLECVQDMDHENMFWYRQDPGLGLRLIYFSYDVKMKEKGDIPEGYSVSREKKERFSLILESASTNQTSMYLCASSFTSGRSPSWYEQYFGPGTRLTVT.

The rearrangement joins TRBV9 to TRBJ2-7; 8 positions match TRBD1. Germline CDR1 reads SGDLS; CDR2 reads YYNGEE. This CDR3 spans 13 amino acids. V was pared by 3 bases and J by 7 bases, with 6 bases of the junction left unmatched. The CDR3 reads CASSGTGFREQYF. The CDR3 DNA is TGTGCCAGCAGCGGGACAGGGTTCAGGGAGCAGTACTTC.

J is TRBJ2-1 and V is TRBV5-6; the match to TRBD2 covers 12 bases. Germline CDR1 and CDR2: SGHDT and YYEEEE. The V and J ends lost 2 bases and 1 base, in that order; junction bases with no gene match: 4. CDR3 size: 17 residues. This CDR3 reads CASSLPGLAGSYNEQFF. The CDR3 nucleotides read TGTGCCAGCAGCTTACCGGGACTAGCGGGTTCCTACAATGAGCAGTTCTTC.

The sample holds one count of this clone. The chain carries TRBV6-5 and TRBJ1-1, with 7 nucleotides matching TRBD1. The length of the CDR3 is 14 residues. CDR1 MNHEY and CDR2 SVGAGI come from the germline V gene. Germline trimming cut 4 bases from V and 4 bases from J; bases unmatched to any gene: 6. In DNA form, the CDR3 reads TGTGCCAGCAGTTTCGGACAGGCGACCACTGAAGCTTTCTTT. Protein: CASSFGQATTEAFF.

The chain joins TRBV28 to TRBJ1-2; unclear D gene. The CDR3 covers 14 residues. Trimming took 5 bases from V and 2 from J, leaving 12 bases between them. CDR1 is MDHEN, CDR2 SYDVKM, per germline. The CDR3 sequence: CASSLEEFNYGYTF. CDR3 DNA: TGTGCCAGCAGTCTAGAAGAGTTCAACTATGGCTACACCTTC.

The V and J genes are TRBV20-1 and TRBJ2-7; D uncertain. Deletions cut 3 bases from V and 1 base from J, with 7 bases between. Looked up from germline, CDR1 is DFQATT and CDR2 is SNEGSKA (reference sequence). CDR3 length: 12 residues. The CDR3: CSASLFSYEQYF. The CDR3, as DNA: TGCAGTGCTAGTCTCTTTTCCTACGAGCAGTACTTC.

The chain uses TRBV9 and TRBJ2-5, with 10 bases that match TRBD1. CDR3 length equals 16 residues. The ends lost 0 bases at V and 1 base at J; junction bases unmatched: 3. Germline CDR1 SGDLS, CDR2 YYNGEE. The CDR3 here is CASSVGDRGAQETQYF. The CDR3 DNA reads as TGTGCCAGCAGCGTAGGGGACAGGGGTGCCCAAGAGACCCAGTACTTC.

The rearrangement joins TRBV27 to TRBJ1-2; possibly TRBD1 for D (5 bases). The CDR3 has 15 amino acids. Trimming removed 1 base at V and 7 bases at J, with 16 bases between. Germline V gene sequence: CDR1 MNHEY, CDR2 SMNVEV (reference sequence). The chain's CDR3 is CASSLWAGYRGGYTF. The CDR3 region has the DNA TGTGCCAGCAGTTTATGGGCAGGGTATAGGGGTGGCTACACCTTC.

The CDR3 loop reads CASSQDEGNYGYTF. DNA for the CDR3: TGCGCCAGCAGCCAAGACGAGGGAAACTATGGCTACACCTTC. J is TRBJ1-2 and V is TRBV4-1, with D uncertain. CDR3 size: 14 residues. CDR1 and CDR2 (germline): MGHRA, YSYEKL. Trimming removed 0 bases from V and 2 bases from J, with 7 bases in between.

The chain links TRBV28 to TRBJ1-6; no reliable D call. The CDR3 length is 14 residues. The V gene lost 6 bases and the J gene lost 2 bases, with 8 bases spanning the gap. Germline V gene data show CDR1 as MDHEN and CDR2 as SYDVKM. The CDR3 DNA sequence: TGTGCCAGCAGACAGCACGCCTATAATTCACCCCTCCACTTT. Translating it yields CASRQHAYNSPLHF.